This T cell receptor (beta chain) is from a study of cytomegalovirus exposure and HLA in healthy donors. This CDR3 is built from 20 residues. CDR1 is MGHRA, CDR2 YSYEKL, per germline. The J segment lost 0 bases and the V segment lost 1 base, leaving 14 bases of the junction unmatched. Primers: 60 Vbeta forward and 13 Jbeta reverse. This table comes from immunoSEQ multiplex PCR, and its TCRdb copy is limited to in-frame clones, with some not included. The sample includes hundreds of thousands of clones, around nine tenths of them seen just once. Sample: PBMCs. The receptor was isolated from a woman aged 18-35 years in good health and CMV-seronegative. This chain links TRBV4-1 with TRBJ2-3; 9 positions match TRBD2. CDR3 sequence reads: CASSQAWGVSGGPSTDTQYF. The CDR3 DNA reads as TGCGCCAGCAGCCAAGCGTGGGGTGTTAGCGGGGGCCCTAGCACAGATACGCAGTATTTT.